This T cell receptor beta chain comes out of a study of OX40 agonist ivuxolimab in advanced cancers. Points on this clone: Antigen specificity is unknown.

Overall study results and limits: In a subset of nonresponders, normalized T-cell clonal expansion was also low.

Only in-frame clones appear in the TCRdb table, and some are missing; sequencing was by immunoSEQ multiplex PCR. The table records tens of thousands of clones, about nine tenths of them present only once. Germline V CDR1 and CDR2: SEHNR, FQNEAQ (reference sequence). This CDR3 is built from 12 residues. Germline trimming cut 1 base from V and 11 bases from J; bases unmatched to any gene: 4. Peripheral blood came from all dose cohorts at three timepoints. The chain recombines TRBV7-9 with TRBJ2-7, with TRBD1 matching over 8 bases. Sequenced here: CD4+ or CD8+ T cells sorted from blood, sampled in a trial of the OX40 agonist ivuxolimab. This receptor was obtained from an adult with an advanced solid tumor such as melanoma, head and neck, liver or kidney cancer. The CDR3 region is CASSLGAGQEYF. In DNA, the CDR3 is TGTGCCAGCAGCTTAGGGGCGGGACAGGAGTACTTC.